Shown below are 25 T cell receptor beta chains from a single sample sequenced in a study of blood T cell repertoires in COVID-19. Sequencing was performed with immunoSEQ multiplex PCR; in TCRdb, only in-frame clones are kept and a portion is missing. The sample shows over 200,000 clones, around four fifths of them seen only once. Sequencing used peripheral blood. These receptors all stem from a woman over 75 with active or convalescent COVID-19.

The rearrangement joins TRBV7-9 to TRBJ1-1; D may be TRBD1 (5 bases). Trimming shortened V by 5 bases and J by 0 bases, and 13 bases separated the two germline ends. This CDR3 spans 15 amino acids. Germline V gene lookup returns CDR1 SEHNR and CDR2 FQNEAQ (reference sequence). The CDR3 sequence is CASSPWGTMNTEAFF. The CDR3 bases are TGTGCCAGCAGCCCCTGGGGCACTATGAACACTGAAGCTTTCTTT.

The chain uses TRBV9 and TRBJ1-2; a possible D gene is TRBD1 (6 bases). The CDR3 contains 15 residues. In germline, CDR1 is SGDLS, CDR2 YYNGEE. V lost 4 bases and J lost 2, with 15 bases in between. CDR3 DNA: TGTGCCAGCAGCCCCAGTACAGGGATGAACTATGGCTACACCTTC. This translates into CASSPSTGMNYGYTF. Based on the CDR3 plus reference TRBV9 and TRBJ1-2, the full variable domain is DSGVTQTPKHLITATGQRVTLRCSPRSGDLSVYWYQQSLDQGLQFLIQYYNGEERAKGNILERFSAQQFPDLHSELNLSSLELGDSALYFCASSPSTGMNYGYTFGSGTRLTVV.

This chain connects TRBV20-1 to TRBJ2-3; D might be TRBD2 (6 bases). Germline V gene sequence: CDR1 DFQATT, CDR2 SNEGSKA (reference sequence). Trimming pared 3 bases from V and 0 bases from J, leaving 22 bases between. The CDR3 is 18 amino acids. CDR3 DNA sequence: TGCAGTGCTAGTGGGGGAAGGCGGGGTACGACTAGCACAGATACGCAGTATTTT. As protein: CSASGGRRGTTSTDTQYF.

V usage is TRBV23-1 and J usage is TRBJ2-1, with 9 bases matching TRBD1. TRBV23-1 carries the ORF label, with uncertain function. V was clipped by 3 bases and J by 5 bases; unmatched bases: 11. The CDR3 is 17 residues long. The CDR3 DNA reads as TGCGCCAGCAGTCACCAAGGGGACAGGGTGTTACACAATGAGCAGTTCTTC. Protein product: CASSHQGDRVLHNEQFF.

V usage is TRBV19 and J usage is TRBJ1-3, with 9 bases identical to TRBD1. Germline V gives CDR1 LNHDA, CDR2 SQIVND (reference sequence). V lost 6 bases to trimming and J lost 0 bases; unmatched junction nucleotides: 6. The CDR3 sequence is 16 residues long. In DNA, the CDR3 is TGTGCCAGTAGCCGGACAGGGGCCTACTCTGGAAACACCATATATTTT. As protein: CASSRTGAYSGNTIYF.

The chain has TRBV10-3 and TRBJ1-1, with D tentatively TRBD1 (6 bases). This CDR3 spans 14 amino acids. V lost 4 bases and J 0 bases, leaving 9 bases between the germline ends. Germline values: CDR1 ENHRY, CDR2 SYGVKD. CDR3 loop: CAISGRTVNTEAFF. As DNA, the CDR3 is TGTGCCATCAGTGGACGGACAGTGAACACTGAAGCTTTCTTT.

J is TRBJ1-3 and V is TRBV5-6; maybe TRBD1 (5 bases). The CDR3 length is 15 residues. Trimming shortened V by 5 bases and J by 0 bases, and 12 bases separated the two germline ends. CDR1 SGHDT and CDR2 YYEEEE come from the germline V gene. The CDR3 loop is CASREGRSSGNTIYF. CDR3 DNA: TGTGCCAGCAGGGAGGGACGGAGCTCTGGAAACACCATATATTTT.

The chain is built from TRBV2 and TRBJ2-1; TRBD2 matches 11 bases. The length of the CDR3 is 16 residues. Germline V gene lookup returns CDR1 SNHLY and CDR2 FYNNEI. Germline trimming cut 5 bases from V and 2 bases from J; bases unmatched to any gene: 5. The CDR3 region is CASSIAGGLPYNEQFF. In DNA, the CDR3 is TGTGCCAGCAGTATAGCGGGGGGGCTCCCCTACAATGAGCAGTTCTTC.

This clone was picked up one time. The chain links TRBV2 to TRBJ1-1; 9 bases fit TRBD1. Germline loops: CDR1 SNHLY, CDR2 FYNNEI. The CDR3 has 15 amino acids. After removal of 10 bases from V and 4 bases from J, the junction contained 13 bases not matched to a gene. This chain's CDR3 is CATRPGQGMGTEAFF. Here the CDR3 DNA reads TGTGCCACCCGCCCGGGACAGGGTATGGGCACTGAAGCTTTCTTT.

The V gene is TRBV29-1, the J gene TRBJ2-5; tentative D call: TRBD1 (5 bases). The CDR3 runs to 15 residues. Trimming pared 1 base from V and 5 bases from J, leaving 17 bases between. From germline, CDR1 is SQVTM and CDR2 ANQGSEA. CDR3 loop: CSVEARGRDWETQYF. For the CDR3, the DNA is TGCAGCGTTGAAGCCCGCGGCAGGGATTGGGAGACCCAGTACTTC.

This chain links TRBV7-9 with TRBJ1-2; D gene unclear. The CDR3 has 12 residues. Germline V gene sequence: CDR1 SEHNR, CDR2 FQNEAQ (reference sequence). The V end lost 5 bases, the J end lost 8 bases, and 12 bases lay between the germline ends. The CDR3 protein is CASSPPFGGYTF. CDR3 bases: TGTGCCAGCAGCCCTCCGTTTGGCGGCTACACCTTC.

The V and J genes are TRBV4-3 and TRBJ2-6; possible D gene TRBD1, 6 bases. Trimming took off 6 bases at V and 4 bases at J, with 13 bases between the two ends. The CDR3 loop spans 15 amino acids. Germline V gene data show CDR1 as LGHNA and CDR2 as YSLEER. CDR3 DNA: TGCGCCAGCAGTCTTACAGGGTTAGGGGCCAACGTCCTGACTTTC. Protein sequence: CASSLTGLGANVLTF.

This chain uses TRBV18 with TRBJ2-3, with 11 bases that match TRBD2. The ends lost 3 bases at V and 12 bases at J; junction bases unmatched: 8. The germline V gene has CDR1 KGHSH and CDR2 LQKENI. The CDR3 extends over 14 amino acids. This CDR3 reads CASSPGLADNLQYF. CDR3 DNA: TGTGCCAGCTCACCGGGACTAGCGGACAATCTTCAGTATTTT. The full variable domain, with the rest looked up from reference TRBV18 and TRBJ2-3, is NAGVMQNPRHLVRRRGQEARLRCSPMKGHSHVYWYRQLPEEGLKFMVYLQKENIIDESGMPKERFSAEFPKEGPSILRIQQVVRGDSAAYFCASSPGLADNLQYFGPGTRLTVL.

The chain couples TRBV28 to TRBJ2-5; the match to TRBD2 covers 14 bases. The CDR3 covers 18 residues. Germline assignment: CDR1 MDHEN and CDR2 SYDVKM. V gave up 6 bases and J gave up 7 bases; unmatched junction bases: 16. DNA of the CDR3: TGTGCCAGCAGCCCAGCGGCGGGGACTAGCGGGGGACTAGGGACCCAGTACTTC. Its translation: CASSPAAGTSGGLGTQYF.

The chain combines TRBV5-4 with TRBJ1-4; the D is unclear. The germline V and J ends were trimmed by 1 base and 5 bases, with 9 bases remaining between them. The CDR3 is made up of 14 amino acids. Germline assignment: CDR1 SGHNT and CDR2 YYREEE (reference sequence). The CDR3 DNA reads as TGTGCCAGCAGCTTGAAATACCAGAATGAAAAACTGTTTTTT. Translated: CASSLKYQNEKLFF.

The V call is TRBV27, the J call TRBJ2-1; 16 nucleotides align to TRBD2. The CDR3 totals 18 residues. Germline values: CDR1 MNHEY, CDR2 SMNVEV (reference sequence). Trimming removed 6 bases from V and 6 bases from J; junction bases left unmatched: 11. CDR3 amino acids: CASSTGLAGGRAFNEQFF. In nucleotides, the CDR3 is TGTGCCAGCAGCACGGGACTAGCGGGGGGGCGGGCCTTCAATGAGCAGTTCTTC.

J is TRBJ2-3 and V is TRBV21-1; TRBD1, as called in the table, went unchecked against the DNA. TRBV21-1 is given as a pseudogene. There are 19 residues in the CDR3. The CDR3 sequence: CASSNTGTGGYLGTDTQYF. The CDR3 DNA reads as TGTGCCAGCAGCAATACCGGGACAGGGGGCTATCTCGGCACAGATACGCAGTATTTT.

The chain carries TRBV7-3 and TRBJ1-2; D gene uncertain. The CDR3 runs 13 residues. Between the trimmed V and J ends, which lost 5 bases and 7 bases, there was a span of 14 bases. Germline values: CDR1 SGHTA, CDR2 FQGTGA. The CDR3 region is CASSPATGGGYTF. The CDR3 nucleotides read TGTGCCAGCAGCCCCGCGACGGGAGGTGGCTACACCTTC.

The rearrangement joins TRBV7-2 to TRBJ1-2, with 7 bases matching TRBD1. This CDR3 is 13 amino acids long. Germline lookup yields CDR1 SGHTA and CDR2 FQGNSA. The V and J ends lost 4 bases and 4 bases, in that order; junction bases with no gene match: 3. CDR3 in DNA: TGTGCCAGCAGCTCAAGACAGGGCTATGGCTACACCTTC. Residues: CASSSRQGYGYTF.

The table lists this clone with a count of one. The V gene is TRBV5-1, the J gene TRBJ2-7; weak D call: TRBD2 (6 bases). V lost 5 bases and J 3 bases, leaving 12 bases between the germline ends. This CDR3 has 13 amino acids. Germline V gene data show CDR1 as SGHRS and CDR2 as YFSETQ. The CDR3 DNA is TGCGCCAGCAGTTGGGGAGCGGGCTACGAGCAGTACTTC. Protein: CASSWGAGYEQYF.

The chain uses TRBV19 and TRBJ2-1; TRBD2 aligns across 8 bases. Germline CDR1 LNHDA, CDR2 SQIVND (reference sequence). The CDR3 extends over 16 amino acids. Losses at the gene ends were 2 bases for V and 9 bases for J; bases not matched to a gene: 12. CDR3 sequence (DNA): TGTGCCAGTAGTATACATACCGGGACTAGATATGTTGAGCAGTTCTTC. It translates to CASSIHTGTRYVEQFF.

The chain couples TRBV7-8 to TRBJ1-1, with a possible D match to TRBD1 (5 bases). The V gene lost 5 bases and the J gene lost 0 bases, with 16 bases spanning the gap. This CDR3 is built from 16 residues. Germline CDR1 SGHVS, CDR2 FQNEAQ. CDR3 amino acids: CASSLRTTTLNTEAFF. As DNA, the CDR3 is TGTGCCAGCAGCCTGCGGACAACCACCTTGAACACTGAAGCTTTCTTT.

The V call is TRBV30, the J call TRBJ1-3, with D perhaps matching TRBD1 (5 bases). V shed 3 bases and J shed 0 bases, with 15 bases lying between them. This CDR3 has 16 amino acids. CDR1 GTSNPN and CDR2 SVGIG come from the germline V gene (reference sequence). In DNA form, the CDR3 reads TGTGCCTGGAGGCAGGGTGCGTTATACTCTGGAAACACCATATATTTT. Translating gives CAWRQGALYSGNTIYF. Filled out from reference TRBV30 and TRBJ1-3, the complete variable domain reads SQTIHQWPATLVQPVGSPLSLECTVEGTSNPNLYWYRQAAGRGLQLLFYSVGIGQISSEVPQNLSASRPQDRQFILSSKKLLLSDSGFYLCAWRQGALYSGNTIYFGEGSWLTVV.

The chain links TRBV7-2 to TRBJ2-5, with 9 bases lining up with TRBD2. V trimming: 5 bases; J trimming: 4 bases; junction bases outside the gene matches: 5. This CDR3 comprises 14 residues. The germline CDR1 and CDR2 sequences are SGHTA and FQGNSA. The CDR3 bases are TGTGCCAGCAGCCCGGGACTAGCACGAGAGACCCAGTACTTC. Its translation: CASSPGLARETQYF.

Regarding this clone: Within the sample, other DNA sequences also encode this same CDR3. The chain joins TRBV7-2 to TRBJ2-1; D might be TRBD2 (5 bases). Germline assignment: CDR1 SGHTA and CDR2 FQGNSA. This CDR3 region has 15 residues. The germline V and J ends were trimmed by 1 base and 0 bases, with 7 bases remaining between them. Here the CDR3 reads CASSLDRGSYNEQFF. CDR3 DNA: TGTGCCAGCAGCTTAGACCGGGGCTCCTACAATGAGCAGTTCTTC.